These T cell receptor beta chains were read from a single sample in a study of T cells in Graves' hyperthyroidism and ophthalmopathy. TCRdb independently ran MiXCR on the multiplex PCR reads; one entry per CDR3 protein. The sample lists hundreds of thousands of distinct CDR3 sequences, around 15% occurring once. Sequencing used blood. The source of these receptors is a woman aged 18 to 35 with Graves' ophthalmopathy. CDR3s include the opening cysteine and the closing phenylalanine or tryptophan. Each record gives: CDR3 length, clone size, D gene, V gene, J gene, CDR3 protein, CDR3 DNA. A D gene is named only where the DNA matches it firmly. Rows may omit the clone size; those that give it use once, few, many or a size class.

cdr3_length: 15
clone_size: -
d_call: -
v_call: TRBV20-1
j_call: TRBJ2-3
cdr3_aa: CSARGEGDRTDTQYF
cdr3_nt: TGCAGTGCTAGAGGTGAAGGGGACCGCACAGATACGCAGTATTTT

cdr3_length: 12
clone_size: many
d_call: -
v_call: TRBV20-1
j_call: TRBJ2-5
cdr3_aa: CSAMTRGETQYF
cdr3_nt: TGCAGTGCTATGACTAGGGGAGAGACCCAGTACTTC

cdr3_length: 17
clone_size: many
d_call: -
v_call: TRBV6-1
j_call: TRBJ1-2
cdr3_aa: CASSAKLDRRGNYGYTF
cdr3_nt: TGTGCCAGCAGTGCCAAGCTGGACCGGAGGGGTAACTATGGCTACACCTTC

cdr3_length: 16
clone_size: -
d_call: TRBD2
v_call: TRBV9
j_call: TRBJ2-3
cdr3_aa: CASSVWAGGLPDTQYF
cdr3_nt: TGTGCCAGCAGCGTGTGGGCGGGGGGGCTTCCAGATACGCAGTATTTT

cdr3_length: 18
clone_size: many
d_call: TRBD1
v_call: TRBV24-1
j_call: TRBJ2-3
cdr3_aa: CATSARAGTGASTDTQYF
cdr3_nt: TGTGCCACCAGTGCCCGGGCCGGGACAGGGGCGAGCACAGATACGCAGTATTTT

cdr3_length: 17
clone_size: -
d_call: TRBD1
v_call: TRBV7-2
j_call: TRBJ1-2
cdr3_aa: CASSLLRGTGDNYGYTF
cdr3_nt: TGTGCCAGCAGCTTACTTCGAGGGACAGGGGATAACTATGGCTACACCTTC

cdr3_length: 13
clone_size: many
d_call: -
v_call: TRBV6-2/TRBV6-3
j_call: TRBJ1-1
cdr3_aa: CASSYLANTEAFF
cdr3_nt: TGTGCCAGCAGTTACCTGGCCAACACTGAAGCTTTCTTT

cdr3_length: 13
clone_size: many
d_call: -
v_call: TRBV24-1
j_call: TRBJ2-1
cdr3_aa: CATSVGGYNEQFF
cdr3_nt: TGTGCCACCAGTGTCGGGGGATACAATGAGCAGTTCTTC

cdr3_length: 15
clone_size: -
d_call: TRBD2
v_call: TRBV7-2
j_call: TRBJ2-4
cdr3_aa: CASSAASGAKNIQYF
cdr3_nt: TGTGCCAGCAGCGCTGCTAGCGGGGCTAAAAACATTCAGTACTTC

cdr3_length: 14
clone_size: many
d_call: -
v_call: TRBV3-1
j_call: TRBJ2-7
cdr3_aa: CASSQPGDGVEQYF
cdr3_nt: TGTGCCAGCAGCCAACCAGGGGATGGGGTTGAGCAGTACTTC

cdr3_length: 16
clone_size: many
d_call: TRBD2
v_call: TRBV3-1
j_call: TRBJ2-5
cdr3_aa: CASGVYSGRNQETQYF
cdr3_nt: TGTGCCAGCGGAGTTTATAGCGGGAGAAACCAAGAGACCCAGTACTTC

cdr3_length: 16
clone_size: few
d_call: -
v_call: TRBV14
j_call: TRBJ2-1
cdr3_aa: CASSQDSLVGNNEQFF
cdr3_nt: TGTGCCAGCAGCCAAGATAGTCTGGTTGGGAACAATGAGCAGTTCTTC

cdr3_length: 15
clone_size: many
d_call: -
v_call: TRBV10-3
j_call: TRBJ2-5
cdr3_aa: CAISESGIWEETQYF
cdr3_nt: TGTGCCATCAGTGAGTCCGGGATTTGGGAAGAGACCCAGTACTTC

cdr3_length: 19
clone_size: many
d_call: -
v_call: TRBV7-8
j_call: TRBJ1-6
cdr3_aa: CASSLDSGRGSSYNSPLHF
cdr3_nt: TGTGCCAGCAGCTTAGACAGTGGAAGAGGGAGCTCCTATAATTCACCCCTCCACTTT

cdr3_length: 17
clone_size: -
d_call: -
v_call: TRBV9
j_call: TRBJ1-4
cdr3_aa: CASSVGGGGRGGEKLFF
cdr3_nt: TGTGCCAGCAGCGTAGGGGGGGGGGGACGCGGAGGTGAAAAACTGTTTTTT

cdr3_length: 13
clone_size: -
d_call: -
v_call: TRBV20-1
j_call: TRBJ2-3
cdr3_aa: CSARDSSTDTQYF
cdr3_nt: TGCAGTGCTCGGGATTCTAGCACAGATACGCAGTATTTT

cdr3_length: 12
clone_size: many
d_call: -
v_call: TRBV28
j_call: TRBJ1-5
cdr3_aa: CRGEGVGQPQHF
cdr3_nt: TGTCGCGGCGAGGGGGTTGGTCAGCCCCAGCATTTT

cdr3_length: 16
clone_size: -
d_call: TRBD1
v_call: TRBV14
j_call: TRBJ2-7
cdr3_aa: CASSPKGQGASYEQYF
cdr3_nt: TGTGCCAGCAGCCCTAAGGGCCAGGGGGCCTCCTACGAGCAGTACTTC

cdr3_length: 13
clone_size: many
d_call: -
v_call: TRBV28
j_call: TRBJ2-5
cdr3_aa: CASSPRRGETQYF
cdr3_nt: TGTGCCAGCAGTCCCCGACGTGGGGAGACCCAGTACTTC

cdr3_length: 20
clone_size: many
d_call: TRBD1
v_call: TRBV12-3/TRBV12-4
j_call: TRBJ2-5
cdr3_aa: CASSQAQGAVPLNVQETQYF
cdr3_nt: TGTGCCAGCAGCCAGGCTCAGGGGGCCGTCCCTTTAAATGTCCAAGAGACCCAGTACTTC

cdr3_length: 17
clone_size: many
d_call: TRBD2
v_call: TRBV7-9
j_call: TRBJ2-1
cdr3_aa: CASSSGLAGGEYNEQFF
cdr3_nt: TGTGCCAGCAGCTCCGGGCTAGCGGGGGGCGAATACAATGAGCAGTTCTTC

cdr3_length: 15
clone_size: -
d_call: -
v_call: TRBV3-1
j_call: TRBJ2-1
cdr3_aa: CASSQTQGLGDEQFF
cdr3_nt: TGTGCCAGCAGCCAAACACAGGGTTTGGGGGATGAGCAGTTCTTC

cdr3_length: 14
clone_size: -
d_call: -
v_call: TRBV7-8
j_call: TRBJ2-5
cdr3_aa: CASSLAPHQETQYF
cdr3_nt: TGTGCCAGCAGCTTAGCCCCTCATCAAGAGACCCAGTACTTC

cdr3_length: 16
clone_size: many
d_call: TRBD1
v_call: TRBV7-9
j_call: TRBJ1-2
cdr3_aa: CASSYSRHRGLGGYTF
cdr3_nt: TGTGCCAGCAGCTACTCCCGACACAGGGGGCTGGGTGGCTACACCTTC

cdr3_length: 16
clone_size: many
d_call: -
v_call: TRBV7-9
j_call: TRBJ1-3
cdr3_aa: CASSSTGTSGGNTIYF
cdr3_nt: TGTGCCAGCAGCTCCACCGGGACCTCCGGGGGAAACACCATATATTTT

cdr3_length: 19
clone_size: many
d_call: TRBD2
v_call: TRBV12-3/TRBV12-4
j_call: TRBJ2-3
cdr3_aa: CASSLERLGGGGTTDTQYF
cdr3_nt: TGTGCCAGCAGTTTAGAGAGGCTTGGCGGGGGGGGAACCACAGATACGCAGTATTTT

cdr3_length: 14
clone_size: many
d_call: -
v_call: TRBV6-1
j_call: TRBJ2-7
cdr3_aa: CASSEFQPGYEQYF
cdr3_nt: TGTGCCAGCAGTGAATTCCAGCCGGGCTACGAGCAGTACTTC

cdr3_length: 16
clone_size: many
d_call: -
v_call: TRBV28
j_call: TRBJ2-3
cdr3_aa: CASSLWSGVGTDTQYF
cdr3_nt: TGTGCCAGCAGTTTATGGTCAGGGGTCGGGACAGATACGCAGTATTTT

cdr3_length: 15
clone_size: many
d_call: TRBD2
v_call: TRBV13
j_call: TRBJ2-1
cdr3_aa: CASIKAGGQVDEQFF
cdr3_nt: TGTGCCAGCATAAAGGCGGGGGGGCAGGTCGATGAGCAGTTCTTC

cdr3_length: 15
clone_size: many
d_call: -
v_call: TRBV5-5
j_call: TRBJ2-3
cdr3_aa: CASIYRDGSTDTQYF
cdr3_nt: TGTGCCAGCATATACCGGGACGGCAGCACAGATACGCAGTATTTT

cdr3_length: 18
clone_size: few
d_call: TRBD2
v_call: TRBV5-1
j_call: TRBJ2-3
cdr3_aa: CASSFYPGLAGGTDTQYF
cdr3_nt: TGCGCCAGCAGCTTCTACCCGGGACTAGCGGGAGGCACAGATACGCAGTATTTT

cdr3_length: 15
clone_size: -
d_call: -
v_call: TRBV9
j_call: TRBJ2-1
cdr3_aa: CASSVASTNNGEQFF
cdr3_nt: TGTGCCAGCAGCGTAGCATCGACCAACAATGGTGAGCAGTTCTTC

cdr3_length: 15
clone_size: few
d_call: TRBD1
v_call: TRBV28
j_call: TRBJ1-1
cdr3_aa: CASSSLGTGVTEAFF
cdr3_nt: TGTGCCAGCAGTTCTCTCGGGACAGGGGTCACTGAAGCTTTCTTT